The clone carrying this T cell receptor beta chain was picked up one time. No antigen is known for it. The data were taken from a study of cytomegalovirus exposure and HLA in healthy donors. Study findings and constraints: Cytomegalovirus association was listed for 170 or so TCR beta chains. Among TCR sequences, most were rare, though some public TCRs appeared in many donors.

The donors were members of the validation cohort, which comprised roughly 120 subjects and was separate from the first cohort of roughly 700 subjects. Repertoires were generated with immunoSEQ multiplex PCR, while TCRdb's copy carries only in-frame clones and drops some. Altogether about 82,000 clones are present, 85% to 95% being singletons, with the ten largest covering around 0.69%. The clonotype was recovered from a woman aged 18-30 years in good health and CMV-seronegative. What was sequenced was PBMCs.

The CDR3 region is CASSLAEGTDTQYF. As DNA, the CDR3 is TGTGCCAGCAGCTTAGCGGAGGGAACGGATACGCAGTATTTT. The rearrangement uses TRBV7-8 and TRBJ2-3, with D possibly TRBD2 on 6 matching bases. The CDR3 consists of 14 residues. Germline V gene data show CDR1 as SGHVS and CDR2 as FQNEAQ. V was trimmed by 0 bases and J by 6 bases, leaving 10 bases between them.